These T cell receptor beta chains were read from a single sample in a study of cytomegalovirus exposure and HLA in healthy donors. Here immunoSEQ multiplex PCR was the method, and the copy in TCRdb shows in-frame clones only, minus some. The sample lists 110,000 to 150,000 clones, approximately 80% occurring once. The specimen was PBMCs. These receptors came from a man aged 35 to 55 in good health and CMV-seropositive. Both conserved end residues are part of each CDR3. The order of the fields is clone size, J gene, V gene, D gene, CDR3 protein, CDR3 DNA. D genes are given only for firm matches. Some rows have no size entry. The others give once, few or many, or a class for an expanded clone.

>NA|TRBJ1-1|TRBV11-2|NA
CASSLEMGRLRTEAFF
TGTGCCAGCAGCTTAGAAATGGGCAGGCTCCGCACTGAAGCTTTCTTT
>NA|TRBJ2-6|TRBV5-4|NA
CASSLGGAGANVLTF
TGTGCCAGCAGCTTGGGGGGGGCTGGGGCCAACGTCCTGACTTTC
>NA|TRBJ1-4|TRBV9|TRBD1
CASSSRQGGLYF
TGTGCCAGCAGCTCCCGACAGGGGGGCCTATATTTT
>NA|TRBJ2-7|TRBV7-8|NA
CASNPGLAYEQYF
TGTGCCAGCAACCCGGGGTTGGCCTACGAGCAGTACTTC
>NA|TRBJ2-7|TRBV5-1|TRBD2
CASSLVLAGYEQYF
TGCGCCAGCAGCTTGGTTCTAGCGGGGTACGAGCAGTACTTC
>NA|TRBJ2-5|TRBV7-2|NA
CASSLVQMETQYF
TGTGCCAGCAGCTTAGTGCAGATGGAGACCCAGTACTTC
>NA|TRBJ2-1|TRBV5-6|TRBD2
CASSLVSGLAGFYNEQFF
TGTGCCAGCAGCTTGGTATCTGGACTAGCGGGATTCTACAATGAGCAGTTCTTC
>NA|TRBJ2-6|TRBV5-1|TRBD1
CASSLVDRAISGANVLTF
TGCGCCAGCAGCTTGGTGGACAGGGCGATCTCTGGGGCCAACGTCCTGACTTTC
>NA|TRBJ2-1|TRBV4-3|TRBD2
CASSFERGGSYNEQFF
TGCGCCAGCAGCTTTGAGCGGGGGGGCTCCTACAATGAGCAGTTCTTC
>once|TRBJ1-2|TRBV7-9|NA
CASSLDRRGYTF
TGTGCCAGCAGCTTAGATCGGAGAGGCTACACCTTC
>NA|TRBJ2-1|TRBV7-3|NA
CASSPGVGGFNEQFF
TGTGCCAGCAGCCCCGGAGTTGGAGGATTTAATGAGCAGTTCTTC
>NA|TRBJ2-7|TRBV5-1|TRBD1
CASSLGQGGSYEQYF
TGCGCCAGCAGCCTAGGACAGGGGGGGTCCTACGAGCAGTACTTC
>NA|TRBJ2-2|TRBV6-1|NA
CASSEPGQNTGELFF
TGTGCCAGCAGTGAACCCGGACAAAACACCGGGGAGCTGTTTTTT
>once|TRBJ2-7|TRBV7-9|NA
CASSLEGGPYEQYF
TGTGCCAGCAGCTTAGAGGGGGGGCCCTACGAGCAGTACTTC
>NA|TRBJ2-3|TRBV11-2|TRBD2
CASSLAGGPWYF
TGTGCCAGCAGCTTAGCGGGAGGCCCGTGGTATTTT
>NA|TRBJ1-2|TRBV5-1|NA
CASSLPGQRYTF
TGCGCCAGCAGCTTGCCCGGACAGCGCTACACCTTC
>NA|TRBJ2-7|TRBV29-1|NA
CSARRGLAEQYF
TGCAGCGCCCGTCGGGGGTTGGCGGAGCAGTACTTC
>NA|TRBJ2-1|TRBV6-5|TRBD2
CASSYSLLAGVVQFF
TGTGCCAGCAGTTACTCTCTGCTAGCGGGAGTAGTGCAGTTCTTC
>once|TRBJ1-2|TRBV18|NA
CASSPPGDIYGYTF
TGTGCCAGCTCACCACCGGGAGATATCTATGGCTACACCTTC
>NA|TRBJ2-5|TRBV6-5|NA
CASRRGETQYF
TGTGCCAGCAGAAGAGGAGAGACCCAGTACTTC
>NA|TRBJ1-5|TRBV6-5|TRBD1
CASSTGGGQPQHF
TGTGCCAGCAGTACAGGAGGGGGCCAGCCCCAGCATTTT
>once|TRBJ2-7|TRBV10-2|NA
CASRGQGLSYEQYF
TGCGCCAGCAGGGGCCAGGGACTTTCCTACGAGCAGTACTTC
>NA|TRBJ1-1|TRBV6-5|TRBD1
CASSYQGTGAFF
TGTGCCAGCAGTTACCAGGGGACAGGCGCTTTCTTT
>NA|TRBJ2-1|TRBV18|NA
CASSQLAADNEQFF
TGTGCCAGCTCACAACTTGCCGCTGACAATGAGCAGTTCTTC
>NA|TRBJ1-1|TRBV9|TRBD1
CASSVGPQGAGGTEAFF
TGTGCCAGCAGCGTAGGACCACAGGGGGCAGGAGGCACTGAAGCTTTCTTT
>NA|TRBJ2-7|TRBV12-5|NA
CASGLKPGEQYF
TGTGCTAGTGGACTTAAGCCGGGCGAGCAGTACTTC
>NA|TRBJ1-2|TRBV19|NA
CASSTYRDGYTF
TGTGCCAGTAGTACCTACAGGGATGGCTACACCTTC
>NA|TRBJ1-1|TRBV29-1|TRBD1
CSAGQGEAEAFF
TGCAGCGCCGGACAGGGGGAGGCTGAAGCTTTCTTT
>NA|TRBJ2-1|TRBV7-9|TRBD1
CASIGQGNEQFF
TGTGCCAGCATCGGACAGGGCAATGAGCAGTTCTTC
>NA|TRBJ2-3|TRBV19|TRBD2
CASSALGGKETDTQYF
TGTGCCAGTAGTGCCTTGGGAGGGAAAGAAACAGATACGCAGTATTTT
>NA|TRBJ1-3|TRBV4-2|NA
CASSPGRQSGNTIYF
TGTGCCAGCAGCCCCGGGAGGCAGAGTGGAAACACCATATATTTT
>once|TRBJ1-3|TRBV5-6|NA
CASRPGLHGNTIYF
TGTGCCAGCAGACCCGGACTGCACGGAAACACCATATATTTT
>NA|TRBJ1-2|TRBV29-1|TRBD1
CSVEKGADYGYTF
TGCAGCGTTGAGAAGGGGGCGGACTATGGCTACACCTTC